This T cell receptor (beta chain) came from a study of T-cell reconstitution after alpha-beta-depleted transplantation in children (dated by TCRdb to about 2016). For the study in its entirety: Using TCR repertoire profiling, the study quantitatively followed how T-cell immune reconstitution unfolded in children after TCRalphabeta/CD19-depleted allogeneic hematopoietic cell transplantation.

Broad study findings and their caveats: The high TCRbeta diversity at day 60 in some patients was ascribed to recipient T cells and intrathymic progenitors that had survived conditioning. Apparently early alphabetaT-cell count recovery about two months after transplant reportedly relied on only several hundred rapidly expanded clones derived from non-depleted graft cells. Over subsequent months, a decline in hyperexpanded clone frequencies was noted, and after one year, T-cell counts and TCRbeta diversity were mostly ascribed to newly produced T cells.

The treatment or condition label of this sample denotes: allogeneic hematopoietic cell transplantation with graft depleted of TCRalphabeta T cells and CD19 B cells. TCRalphabeta/CD19-depleted allogeneic hematopoietic cell grafts were given to the transplant recipients, all of whom were children. Library construction relied on PCR. Data came from an Illumina HiSeq 2500. Molecular barcoding was employed in the preparation of TCR libraries, with unique molecular identifiers being used to normalize TCRbeta repertoire quantification. TCRdb ran its own pipeline on the public reads, namely fastp trimming at Q25 and MiXCR clone calling, and kept in-frame beta chains. For every CDR3 protein sequence, its rows merge into one entry that carries the most common genes and DNA. Present in this sample are over 100,000 distinct CDR3 sequences, 10% of which were seen just once. The ten biggest clones cover less than 40% of the sample.

The CDR3 holds 14 amino acids from the cysteine to the phenylalanine. Here the CDR3 DNA is all that survives: 42 bases in frame from base 1. CDR1 and CDR2 were assigned from the germline V gene (reference sequence) as MNHEY and SMNVEV. Trimming removed 3 bases from V and 1 base from J, leaving 4 bases between the germline ends. The sample holds a few counts of this clonotype. Which antigen it targets is not known. The record has no base qualities; no much larger clone is one base away. The receptor was derived from a boy between 2 and 10 years old with acute lymphoblastic leukemia, due to receive a stem cell transplant. Sequenced here: PBMCs, sampled before TCRalphabeta/CD19-depleted stem cell transplant. The chain was built from TRBV27 and TRBJ1-6; a confident D gene designation cannot be given. The CDR3 protein sequence reads: CASSLSSYNSPLHF. The nucleotide sequence is TGTGCCAGCAGTTTGTCGTCCTATAATTCACCCCTCCACTTT.